The 15 T cell receptor beta chains reported below all come from one sample, sequenced in a study of blood T cell repertoires in COVID-19. Using immunoSEQ multiplex PCR, the repertoire was profiled, and TCRdb retains in-frame clones only, with some absent. The sample holds 300,000 to 400,000 clones; 87% are singletons and the top ten take about 6%. Sequenced sample: peripheral blood. The receptors originated from a woman aged 45-60 years with COVID-19, enrolled during active disease.

The chain uses TRBV11-2 and TRBJ2-5; a possible D gene is TRBD1 (6 bases). The CDR3 loop spans 14 amino acids. CDR1 and CDR2 (germline): SGHAT, FQNNGV. Trimming cost V 4 bases and J 0 bases, with 9 bases left between them. CDR3 sequence (DNA): TGTGCCAGCAGCTCTACAGGGTACCAAGAGACCCAGTACTTC. This sequence encodes CASSSTGYQETQYF.

This chain joins TRBV16 and TRBJ2-7, with TRBD1 matching 7 bases. The CDR3 is 13 amino acids. From germline, CDR1 is KGHSY and CDR2 FQNENV. V was pared by 4 bases and J by 2 bases, with 2 bases of the junction left unmatched. The chain's CDR3 is CASSRQGPYEQYF. The CDR3 region has the DNA TGTGCCAGCAGCCGACAGGGCCCCTACGAGCAGTACTTC.

This rearrangement joins TRBV27 to TRBJ2-1; D is unresolved. The CDR3 has 15 residues. Germline V gene sequence: CDR1 MNHEY, CDR2 SMNVEV (reference sequence). V gave up 5 bases and J gave up 0 bases, with 11 bases separating them. The CDR3 DNA is TGTGCCAGCAGTAAAGTCCGGAGCTCCTACAATGAGCAGTTCTTC. Protein sequence: CASSKVRSSYNEQFF.

The gene calls are TRBV3-1 (or the pseudogene TRBV3-2) and TRBJ2-7; 11 bases match TRBD1. The germline gives CDR1 LGHDT, CDR2 YNNKEL (reference sequence). The CDR3 has 15 residues. V lost 1 base and J lost 2; bases outside the gene matches: 1. The CDR3 loop reads CASSQGTGGAYEQYF. Here the CDR3 DNA reads TGTGCCAGCAGCCAAGGGACAGGGGGCGCCTACGAGCAGTACTTC.

The chain carries TRBV25-1 and TRBJ2-7; 9 bases map to TRBD1. CDR1 is MGHDK and CDR2 is SYGVNS in the germline V gene. The CDR3 is 14 amino acids. V shed 4 bases, J shed 4 bases, and the junction held 5 bases outside the gene matches. CDR3 coding DNA: TGTGCCAGCAGTGCACAGGGGGCCTCTTACGAGCAGTACTTC. Its translation: CASSAQGASYEQYF.

This sequence joins TRBV11-2 and TRBJ2-7; maybe TRBD1 (6 bases). Per germline, CDR1 SGHAT and CDR2 FQNNGV. V dropped 3 bases and J dropped 3 bases, with 9 bases sitting between them. There are 13 residues in the CDR3. The CDR3 nucleotides read TGTGCCAGCAGCTTTGGACAGAACTACGAGCAGTACTTC. Translating gives CASSFGQNYEQYF.

V usage is TRBV7-2 and J usage is TRBJ2-7; 10 positions match TRBD2. The CDR3 length is 17 residues. The germline V gene has CDR1 SGHTA and CDR2 FQGNSA. V was pared by 2 bases and J by 3 bases, with 10 bases of the junction left unmatched. CDR3 protein: CASSLPGTSALSYEQYF. As DNA, the CDR3 is TGTGCCAGCAGCTTACCCGGGACTAGCGCCCTTAGCTACGAGCAGTACTTC.

The rearrangement links TRBV5-1 to TRBJ2-2, with TRBD1 matching over 8 bases. The CDR3 loop spans 15 amino acids. The germline gives CDR1 SGHRS, CDR2 YFSETQ. After removal of 0 bases from V and 6 bases from J, the junction contained 4 bases not matched to a gene. CDR3 nucleotides: TGCGCCAGCAGCTTGGGGACAGGGTACCCCGGGGAGCTGTTTTTT. Amino acid sequence: CASSLGTGYPGELFF. Complete variable domain (other parts from reference TRBV5-1 and TRBJ2-2): KAGVTQTPRYLIKTRGQQVTLSCSPISGHRSVSWYQQTPGQGLQFLFEYFSETQRNKGNFPGRFSGRQFSNSRSEMNVSTLELGDSALYLCASSLGTGYPGELFFGEGSRLTVL.

The chain recombines TRBV5-1 with TRBJ2-1; D is possibly TRBD1 (6 bases). The CDR3 spans 16 residues. V lost 3 bases, J lost 4 bases, and 17 bases lay in between. Germline V lookup: CDR1 SGHRS, CDR2 YFSETQ. The CDR3 sequence: CASSSGGTTGYNEQFF. The CDR3 DNA is TGCGCCAGCAGCTCGGGTGGGACCACAGGGTACAATGAGCAGTTCTTC.

This clone occurred once. This chain uses TRBV7-2 with TRBJ2-3; TRBD2 matches at 8 bases. The CDR3 loop spans 17 amino acids. V was clipped by 2 bases and J by 1 base; unmatched bases: 8. Germline loops: CDR1 SGHTA, CDR2 FQGNSA. CDR3 nucleotides: TGTGCCAGCAGCTTAAGGGTCGGAGCGGGAGGCACAGATACGCAGTATTTT. This encodes CASSLRVGAGGTDTQYF.

A few counts support this clone. The V call is TRBV2, the J call TRBJ2-1, with 13 nucleotides matching TRBD2. Germline-derived CDR1 and CDR2 are SNHLY and FYNNEI. This CDR3 is 16 amino acids long. V lost 3 bases and J lost 10; bases outside the gene matches: 9. CDR3 DNA sequence: TGTGCCAGCAGTGACCACACTAGCGGGAGGGAACAGGAGCAGTTCTTC. Translating it yields CASSDHTSGREQEQFF.

This clone was seen only a few times. The chain carries TRBV6-5 and TRBJ2-2; possibly TRBD2 for D (6 bases). CDR3 length equals 14 residues. From germline, CDR1 is MNHEY and CDR2 SVGAGI. V lost 2 bases, J lost 9 bases, and 13 bases lay in between. The CDR3 nucleotides read TGTGCCAGCAGTTACGGGACTGGCATAAGGGAGCTGTTTTTT. It yields the protein CASSYGTGIRELFF.

This chain uses TRBV2 with TRBJ1-2, with D uncertain. The CDR3 covers 14 residues. Germline V gives CDR1 SNHLY, CDR2 FYNNEI. The V and J ends lost 2 bases and 5 bases respectively, with 12 bases between them. CDR3 sequence (DNA): TGTGCCAGCAGTGAAATTGCCCGGGGATATGGCTACACCTTC. Its translation: CASSEIARGYGYTF.

This clone has more than one count but fewer than ten. This rearrangement joins TRBV4-2 to TRBJ2-2, with 7 nucleotides matching TRBD1. Germline-derived CDR1 and CDR2 are LGHNA and YNFKEQ. The CDR3 runs 16 residues. The junction had 10 bases not matched to a gene; V was cut back by 4 bases and J by 5 bases. This CDR3 reads CASSPQVDRRTGELFF. In nucleotides, the CDR3 is TGTGCCAGCAGCCCCCAGGTGGACAGGAGGACCGGGGAGCTGTTTTTT.

The chain joins TRBV7-6 to TRBJ2-7, with 15 bases that match TRBD2. J lost 5 bases, V lost 5 bases, and 4 bases had no gene match. The CDR3 has 15 amino acids. Germline V gene lookup returns CDR1 SGHVS and CDR2 FNYEAQ. CDR3 loop: CASSIGLAGGNEQYF. CDR3 DNA sequence: TGTGCCAGCAGCATCGGACTAGCGGGAGGGAACGAGCAGTACTTC.